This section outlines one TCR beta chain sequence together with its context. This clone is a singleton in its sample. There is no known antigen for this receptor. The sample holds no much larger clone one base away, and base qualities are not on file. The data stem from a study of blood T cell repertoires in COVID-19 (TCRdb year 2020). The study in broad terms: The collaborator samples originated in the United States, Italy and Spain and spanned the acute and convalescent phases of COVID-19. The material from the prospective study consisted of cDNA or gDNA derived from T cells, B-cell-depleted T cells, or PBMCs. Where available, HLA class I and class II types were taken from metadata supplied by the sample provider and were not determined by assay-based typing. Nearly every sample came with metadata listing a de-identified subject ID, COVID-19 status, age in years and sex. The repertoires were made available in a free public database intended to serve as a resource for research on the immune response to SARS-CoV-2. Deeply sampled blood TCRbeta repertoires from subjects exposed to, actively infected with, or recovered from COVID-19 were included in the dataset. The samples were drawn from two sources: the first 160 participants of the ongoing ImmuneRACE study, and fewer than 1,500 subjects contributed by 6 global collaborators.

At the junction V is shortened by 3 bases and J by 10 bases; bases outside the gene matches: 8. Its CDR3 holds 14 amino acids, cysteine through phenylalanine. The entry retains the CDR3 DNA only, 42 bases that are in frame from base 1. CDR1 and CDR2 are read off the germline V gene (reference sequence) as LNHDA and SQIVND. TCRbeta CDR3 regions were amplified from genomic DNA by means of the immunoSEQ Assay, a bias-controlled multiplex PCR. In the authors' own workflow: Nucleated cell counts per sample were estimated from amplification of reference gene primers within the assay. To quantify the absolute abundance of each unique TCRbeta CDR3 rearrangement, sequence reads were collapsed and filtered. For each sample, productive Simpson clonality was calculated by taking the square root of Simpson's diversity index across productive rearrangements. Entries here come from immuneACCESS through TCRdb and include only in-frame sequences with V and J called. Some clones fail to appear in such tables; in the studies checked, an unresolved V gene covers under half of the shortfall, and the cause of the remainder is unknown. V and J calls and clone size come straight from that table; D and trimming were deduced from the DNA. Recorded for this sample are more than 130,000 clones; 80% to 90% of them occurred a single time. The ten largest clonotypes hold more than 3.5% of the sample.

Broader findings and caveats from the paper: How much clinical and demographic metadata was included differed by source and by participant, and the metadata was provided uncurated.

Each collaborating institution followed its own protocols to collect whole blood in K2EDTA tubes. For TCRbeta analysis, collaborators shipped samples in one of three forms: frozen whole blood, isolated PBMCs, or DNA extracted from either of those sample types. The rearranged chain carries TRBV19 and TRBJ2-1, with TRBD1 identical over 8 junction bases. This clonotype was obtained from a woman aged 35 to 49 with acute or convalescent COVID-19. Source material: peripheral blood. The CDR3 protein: CASSITDREREQFF. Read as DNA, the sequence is TGTGCCAGTAGTATTACGGACAGGGAACGGGAGCAGTTCTTC. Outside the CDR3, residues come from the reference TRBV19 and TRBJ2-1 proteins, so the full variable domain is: DGGITQSPKYLFRKEGQNVTLSCEQNLNHDAMYWYRQDPGQGLRLIYYSQIVNDFQKGDIAEGYSVSREKKESFPLTVTSAQKNPTAFYLCASSITDREREQFFGPGTRLTVL.